These T cell receptor beta chains were read from a single sample in a study of T cell changes during pregnancy in multiple sclerosis. Using immunoSEQ multiplex PCR, the repertoire was profiled, and TCRdb retains in-frame clones only, with some absent. The data show roughly 40,000 clones, about nine tenths seen once. The sample in question was CD4+ T cells from peripheral blood mononuclear cells, obtained in the third trimester of pregnancy. The receptors were gathered from a female donor with multiple sclerosis, enrolled in a pregnancy study. The CDR3 runs from the conserved cysteine through the conserved F or W. The order of the fields is V gene, D gene, J gene, clone size, CDR3 protein, CDR3 DNA. D genes are given only for firm matches. Expanded clones get a size class; other rows say once, few or many, or leave the size out.

TRBV10-1	TRBD2	TRBJ2-1	few	CASSRTSGGYNEQFF	TGCGCCAGCAGCCGAACTAGCGGGGGGTACAATGAGCAGTTCTTC
TRBV5-1	NA	TRBJ2-2	NA	CASSSRQTNTGELFF	TGCGCCAGCAGCAGCCGACAGACGAACACCGGGGAGCTGTTTTTT
TRBV7-8	NA	TRBJ1-5	NA	CASSLRGGDNQPQHF	TGTGCCAGCAGCTTAAGAGGAGGGGACAATCAGCCCCAGCATTTT
TRBV27	TRBD1	TRBJ2-7	NA	CASRTGQGAYEQYF	TGTGCCAGCAGGACAGGACAGGGGGCCTACGAGCAGTACTTC
TRBV28	TRBD2	TRBJ2-3	NA	CASSRGGQGTDTQYF	TGTGCCAGCAGCCGGGGGGGCCAGGGTACAGATACGCAGTATTTT
TRBV4-1	NA	TRBJ1-1	NA	CASSQVGAGLTAFF	TGCGCCAGCAGCCAGGTCGGAGCAGGGCTTACGGCTTTCTTT
TRBV7-9	TRBD2	TRBJ2-5	NA	CASSLGLAGGAETQYF	TGTGCCAGCAGCCTCGGGCTAGCGGGAGGGGCTGAGACCCAGTACTTC
TRBV2	TRBD1	TRBJ1-1	NA	CASSTGRRGQAFF	TGTGCCAGCAGTACAGGGAGGAGGGGGCAGGCTTTCTTT
TRBV7-9	NA	TRBJ2-7	NA	CASSATPGAQYEQYF	TGTGCCAGCAGCGCCACCCCGGGAGCCCAATACGAGCAGTACTTC
TRBV19	TRBD1	TRBJ1-1	NA	CASRDRGYGDTEAFF	TGTGCCAGCCGGGACAGGGGGTATGGGGACACTGAAGCTTTCTTT
TRBV5-1	NA	TRBJ2-1	NA	CASTMRGPSNNEQFF	TGCGCCAGCACCATGCGGGGGCCGTCTAACAATGAGCAGTTCTTC
TRBV7-6	NA	TRBJ2-2	medium-sized	CASSLASSNTGELFF	TGTGCCAGCAGCTTAGCCAGTTCGAACACCGGGGAGCTGTTTTTT
TRBV5-6	TRBD2	TRBJ2-1	NA	CASSLGGPSGRAFDEQFF	TGTGCCAGCAGCTTGGGTGGACCTAGCGGGAGGGCCTTCGATGAGCAGTTCTTC